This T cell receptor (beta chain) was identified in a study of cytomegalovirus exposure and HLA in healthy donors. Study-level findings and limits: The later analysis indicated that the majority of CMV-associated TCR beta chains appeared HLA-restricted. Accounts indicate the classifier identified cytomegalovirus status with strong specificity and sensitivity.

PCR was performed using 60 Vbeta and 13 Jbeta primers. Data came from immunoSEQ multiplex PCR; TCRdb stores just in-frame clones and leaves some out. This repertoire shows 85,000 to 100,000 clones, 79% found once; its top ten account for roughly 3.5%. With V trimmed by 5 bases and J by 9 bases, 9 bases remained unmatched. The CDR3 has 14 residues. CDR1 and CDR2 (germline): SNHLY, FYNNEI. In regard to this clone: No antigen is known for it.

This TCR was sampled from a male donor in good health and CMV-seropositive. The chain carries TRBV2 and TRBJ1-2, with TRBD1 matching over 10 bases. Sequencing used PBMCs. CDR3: CASSKEGQGRRYTF. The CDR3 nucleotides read TGTGCCAGCAGTAAAGAGGGACAGGGGAGACGCTACACCTTC.